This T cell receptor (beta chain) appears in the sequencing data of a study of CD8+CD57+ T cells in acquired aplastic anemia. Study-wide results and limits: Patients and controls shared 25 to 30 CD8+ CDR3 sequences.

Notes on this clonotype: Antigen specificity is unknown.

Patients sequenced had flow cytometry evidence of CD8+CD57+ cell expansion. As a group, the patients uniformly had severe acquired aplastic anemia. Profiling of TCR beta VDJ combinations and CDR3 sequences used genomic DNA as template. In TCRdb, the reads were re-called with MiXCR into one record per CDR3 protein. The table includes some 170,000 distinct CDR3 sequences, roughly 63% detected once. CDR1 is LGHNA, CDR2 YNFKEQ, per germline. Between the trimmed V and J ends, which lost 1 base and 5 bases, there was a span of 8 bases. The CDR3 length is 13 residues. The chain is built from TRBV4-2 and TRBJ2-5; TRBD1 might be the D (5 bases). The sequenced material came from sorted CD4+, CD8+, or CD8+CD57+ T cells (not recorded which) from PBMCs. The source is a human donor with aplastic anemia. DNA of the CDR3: TGTGCCAGCAGCCAAGTGGGGCAGGAGACCCAGTACTTC. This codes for CASSQVGQETQYF.